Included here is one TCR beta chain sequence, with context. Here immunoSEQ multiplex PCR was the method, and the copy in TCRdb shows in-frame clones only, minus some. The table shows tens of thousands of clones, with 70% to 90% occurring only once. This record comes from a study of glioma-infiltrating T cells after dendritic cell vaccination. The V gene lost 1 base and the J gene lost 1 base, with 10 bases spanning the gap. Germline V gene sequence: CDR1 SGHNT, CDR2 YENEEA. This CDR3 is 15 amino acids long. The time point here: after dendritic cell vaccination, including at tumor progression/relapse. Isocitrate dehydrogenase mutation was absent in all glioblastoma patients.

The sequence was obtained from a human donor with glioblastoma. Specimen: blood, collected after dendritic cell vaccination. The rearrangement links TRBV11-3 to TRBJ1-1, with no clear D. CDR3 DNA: TGTGCCAGCAGCTTAGGACACACCACGAACACTGAAGCTTTCTTT. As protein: CASSLGHTTNTEAFF.